This T cell receptor beta chain stems from a study of blood T cell repertoires in COVID-19. Looking at the study overall: COVID-19 samples from acute and convalescent phases originated in the United States, Italy and Spain. Sources were T cells, B-cell-depleted T cells, or PBMCs; the material itself was cDNA or gDNA.

As originally analysed: Reference gene primers were amplified, and this amplification served to estimate nucleated cell counts. Libraries were prepared by immunoSEQ multiplex PCR; TCRdb keeps only in-frame clonotypes and omits some of them. V, J and clone size derive from that table, while D and trimming were established from the DNA sequence. The table has some 97,000 clones, about 82% seen once. This receptor was taken from a man aged 50-59 years with active or convalescent COVID-19. Source material: peripheral blood.

The CDR3 coding sequence is TGTGCCAGCAGCCCAACAGATACGCAGTATTTT. Translated: CASSPTDTQYF. The chain has TRBV16 and TRBJ2-3; D is unclear. Trimming removed 4 bases at V and 3 bases at J, with 2 bases between. Per the germline V gene, CDR1 is KGHSY and CDR2 is FQNENV. This CDR3 has 11 residues.